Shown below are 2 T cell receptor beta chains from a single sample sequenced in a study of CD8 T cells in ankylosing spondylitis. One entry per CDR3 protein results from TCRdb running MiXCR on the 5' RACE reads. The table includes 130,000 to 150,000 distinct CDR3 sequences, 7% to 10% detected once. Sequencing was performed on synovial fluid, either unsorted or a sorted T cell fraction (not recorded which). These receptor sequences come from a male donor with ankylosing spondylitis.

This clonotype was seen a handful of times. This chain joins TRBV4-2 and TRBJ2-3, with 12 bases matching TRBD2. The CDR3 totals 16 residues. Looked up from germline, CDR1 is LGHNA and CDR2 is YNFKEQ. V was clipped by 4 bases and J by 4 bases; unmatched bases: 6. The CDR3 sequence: CASSLTSGRSADTQYF. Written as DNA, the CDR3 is TGTGCCAGCAGCCTAACTAGCGGGAGGAGCGCAGATACGCAGTATTTT.

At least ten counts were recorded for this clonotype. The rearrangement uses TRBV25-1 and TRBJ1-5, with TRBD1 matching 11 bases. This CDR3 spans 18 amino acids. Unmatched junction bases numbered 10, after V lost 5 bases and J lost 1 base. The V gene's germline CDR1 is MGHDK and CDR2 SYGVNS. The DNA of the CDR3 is TGTGCCAGCAGTCCCGCGGGACAGGGGGTTTTCAGCAATCAGCCCCAGCATTTT. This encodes CASSPAGQGVFSNQPQHF.